This T cell receptor beta chain was identified during a study of blood T cell repertoires in COVID-19. Original methodology: It was from reference gene primer amplification that nucleated cell counts were estimated. The protocol was immunoSEQ multiplex PCR, while the TCRdb copy is restricted to in-frame clones and leaves out a portion. V, J and clone size were drawn from that table, and D and trimming were deduced from the DNA. Of 150,000 to 200,000 clones listed, approximately 79% are singletons. This sequence was found in a woman older than 75 with acute or convalescent COVID-19. The specimen was peripheral blood.

CDR3 DNA sequence: TGTGCCAGCAGCCTTAACTCTGGAAACACCATATATTTT. This encodes CASSLNSGNTIYF. The genes are TRBV6-6 and TRBJ1-3; D remains unclear. This CDR3 contains 13 residues. The germline CDR1 and CDR2 sequences are MNHNY and SVGAGI (reference sequence). With 6 bases removed from V and 0 bases from J, the gap between germline ends came to 6 bases.